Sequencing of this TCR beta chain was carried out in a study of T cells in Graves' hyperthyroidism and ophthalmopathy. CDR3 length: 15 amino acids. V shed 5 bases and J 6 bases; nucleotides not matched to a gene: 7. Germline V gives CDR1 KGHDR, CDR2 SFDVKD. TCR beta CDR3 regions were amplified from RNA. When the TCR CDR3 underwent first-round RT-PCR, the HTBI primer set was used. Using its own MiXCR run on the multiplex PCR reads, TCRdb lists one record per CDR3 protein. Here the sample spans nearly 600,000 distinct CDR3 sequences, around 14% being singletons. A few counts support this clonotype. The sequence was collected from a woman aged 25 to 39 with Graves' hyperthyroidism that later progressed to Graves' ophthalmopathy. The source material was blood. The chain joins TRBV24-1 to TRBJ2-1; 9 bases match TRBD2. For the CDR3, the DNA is TGTGCCACCAGTGGGGCGGGAGGGATGGCCAATGAGCAGTTCTTC. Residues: CATSGAGGMANEQFF.